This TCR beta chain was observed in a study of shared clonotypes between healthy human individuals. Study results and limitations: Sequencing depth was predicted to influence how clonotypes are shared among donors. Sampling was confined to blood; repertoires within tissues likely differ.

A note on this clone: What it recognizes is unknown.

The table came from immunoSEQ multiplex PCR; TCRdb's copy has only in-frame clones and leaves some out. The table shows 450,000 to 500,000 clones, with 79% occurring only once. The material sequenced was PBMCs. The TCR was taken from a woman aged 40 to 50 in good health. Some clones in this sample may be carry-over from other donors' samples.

The CDR3 spells CATSKGQMGEQYF. CDR3 nucleotides: TGTGCCACCAGCAAAGGACAGATGGGGGAGCAGTACTTC. This chain connects TRBV15 to TRBJ2-5, with D possibly matching TRBD1 (6 bases). The CDR3 is 13 residues long. Trimming took off 4 bases at V and 11 bases at J, with 17 bases between the two ends. Looked up from germline, CDR1 is LNHNV and CDR2 is YYDKDF (reference sequence).